A single sample is the source of the 10 T cell receptor beta chains below, sequenced in a study of T-cell memory formation after mild COVID-19. A single record per CDR3 protein comes from TCRdb applying MiXCR to the 5' RACE reads. The top ten clones hold 9.5% to 15% of a sample with about 620,000 distinct CDR3 sequences, under 20% of them seen once. The sample comprised PBMCs or a T cell subset sorted from them (not recorded which). These receptors were collected from an adult woman who had mild COVID-19 (a few samples of this study predate the infection). Cell type and time point are not known.

This chain links TRBV18 with TRBJ1-6, with D possibly being TRBD1 (5 bases). V dropped 5 bases and J dropped 6 bases, with 17 bases sitting between them. The CDR3 totals 16 residues. CDR1 and CDR2 from the germline V gene are KGHSH and LQKENI. CDR3 protein: CASSFTEGMGNSPLHF. CDR3 in DNA: TGTGCCAGCTCATTCACCGAGGGGATGGGTAATTCACCCCTCCACTTT. Using reference TRBV18 and TRBJ1-6 for the parts outside the CDR3, the full variable domain is NAGVMQNPRHLVRRRGQEARLRCSPMKGHSHVYWYRQLPEEGLKFMVYLQKENIIDESGMPKERFSAEFPKEGPSILRIQQVVRGDSAAYFCASSFTEGMGNSPLHFGNGTRLTVT.

This chain links TRBV10-3 with TRBJ1-1; 8 bases are a match to TRBD1. With V trimmed by 8 bases and J by 4 bases, 9 bases remained unmatched. CDR3 length equals 14 residues. Germline V CDR1 and CDR2: ENHRY, SYGVKD. The CDR3 loop is CAIGSGGSSTEAFF. The CDR3 DNA sequence: TGTGCCATCGGGTCAGGGGGCTCGAGCACTGAAGCTTTCTTT.

This clonotype has a handful of counts. The rearrangement links TRBV11-2 to TRBJ1-1; 12 positions agree with TRBD1. The V and J ends lost 0 bases and 4 bases, in that order; junction bases with no gene match: 12. The CDR3 covers 19 residues. The germline V gene has CDR1 SGHAT and CDR2 FQNNGV. CDR3 sequence reads: CASSLEERGQGASSTEAFF. The CDR3 nucleotides are TGTGCCAGCAGCTTAGAAGAAAGGGGACAGGGGGCTTCATCCACTGAAGCTTTCTTT.

This clonotype was seen more than once but under ten times. V and J are TRBV7-3 and TRBJ2-7; 16 nucleotides agree with TRBD2. The CDR3 totals 19 residues. The germline gives CDR1 SGHTA, CDR2 FQGTGA. The ends lost 5 bases at V and 4 bases at J; junction bases unmatched: 14. This chain's CDR3 is CASSPSGLAGGPSGYEQYF. CDR3 in DNA: TGTGCCAGCAGCCCCTCGGGACTAGCGGGAGGGCCTTCTGGATACGAGCAGTACTTC. The full variable domain, in which reference TRBV7-3 and TRBJ2-7 provide the parts outside the CDR3, is GAGVSQTPSNKVTEKGKYVELRCDPISGHTALYWYRQSLGQGPEFLIYFQGTGAADDSGLPNDRFFAVRPEGSVSTLKIQRTERGDSAVYLCASSPSGLAGGPSGYEQYFGPGTRLTVT.

The chain uses TRBV27 and TRBJ1-2; 9 bases align to TRBD1. CDR3 size: 17 residues. The V segment lost 0 bases and the J segment 1 base; nucleotides outside the gene matches: 6. In germline, CDR1 is MNHEY, CDR2 SMNVEV (reference sequence). The CDR3 sequence is CASSLSVGTGSNYGYTF. CDR3 bases: TGTGCCAGCAGTTTATCAGTGGGGACAGGGAGTAACTATGGCTACACCTTC.

V gene TRBV6-6 combines with J gene TRBJ1-4, with D unclear. Looked up from germline, CDR1 is MNHNY and CDR2 is SVGAGI (reference sequence). The ends were cut back, 5 bases at V and 0 bases at J, with 7 bases in the middle. This CDR3 contains 14 residues. Here the CDR3 DNA reads TGTGCCAGCAGTCAGTTCTCAACTAATGAAAAACTGTTTTTT. Amino acid sequence: CASSQFSTNEKLFF.

Only a few counts were recorded for this clonotype. The chain combines TRBV5-1 with TRBJ2-1; D could derive from TRBD1 or TRBD2 (5 bases each). The CDR3 is made up of 14 amino acids. The V gene's germline CDR1 is SGHRS and CDR2 YFSETQ. Between the trimmed V and J ends, which lost 4 bases and 8 bases, there was a span of 16 bases. CDR3 amino acids: CASSPGGGVDEQFF. For the CDR3, the DNA is TGCGCCAGCAGCCCTGGTGGGGGTGTCGATGAGCAGTTCTTC.

This clonotype was detected many times. The V gene is TRBV18, the J gene TRBJ2-7; 10 bases match TRBD1. The junction had 3 bases not matched to a gene; V was cut back by 3 bases and J by 1 base. CDR1 and CDR2 (germline): KGHSH, LQKENI. The CDR3 length is 15 residues. CDR3 protein: CASSPTGQGSYEQYF. DNA of the CDR3: TGTGCCAGCTCACCGACGGGACAGGGGTCCTACGAGCAGTACTTC.

DNA of the CDR3: TGTGCCAGCAGCTCGCAGGGGGCGATTAACACTGAAGCTTTCTTT. It encodes CASSSQGAINTEAFF. This chain links TRBV7-8 with TRBJ1-1; 8 bases fit TRBD1. Germline CDR1 is SGHVS and CDR2 is FQNEAQ. The CDR3 runs to 15 residues. The V gene end was trimmed by 4 bases and the J gene end by 2 bases; junction bases not matched to a gene: 6. Complete variable domain (other parts from reference TRBV7-8 and TRBJ1-1): GAGVSQSPRYKVAKRGQDVALRCDPISGHVSLFWYQQALGQGPEFLTYFQNEAQLDKSGLPSDRFFAERPEGSVSTLKIQRTQQEDSAVYLCASSSQGAINTEAFFGQGTRLTVV.

This clonotype was counted only a few times. The chain links TRBV20-1 to TRBJ2-7, with D unresolved. In germline, CDR1 is DFQATT, CDR2 SNEGSKA (reference sequence). The CDR3 is 14 amino acids. V lost 0 bases, J lost 0 bases, and 9 bases lay in between. CDR3 in amino acids: CSARDWFNSYEQYF. In nucleotides, the CDR3 is TGCAGTGCTAGAGATTGGTTCAACTCCTACGAGCAGTACTTC.